This entry concerns a single T cell receptor (beta chain). Assay used: immunoSEQ multiplex PCR; TCRdb lists only in-frame clones, some missing. The sample lists 120,000 or so clones, around 87% occurring once. This entry is derived from a study of control samples from healthy donors and cancer patients. This receptor was obtained from a man aged 60 to 75 in good health. Sequencing was done on a sample of blood.

In nucleotides, the CDR3 is TGTGCCAGCAGCCAACAGCGGGTGGATACGCAGTATTTT. This translates into CASSQQRVDTQYF. The chain links TRBV3-1 (or the pseudogene TRBV3-2) to TRBJ2-3; possible D gene TRBD2, 6 bases. The CDR3 length is 13 residues. CDR1 and CDR2 (germline): LGHDT, YNNKEL (reference sequence). V shed 2 bases and J shed 6 bases, with 9 bases lying between them.